This T cell receptor (beta chain) was observed in a study of T cell changes during pregnancy in multiple sclerosis. Sequencing was performed with immunoSEQ multiplex PCR; in TCRdb, only in-frame clones are kept and a portion is missing. The sample includes approximately 62,000 clones, 90% to 95% of them seen just once. The germline V gene has CDR1 MGHRA and CDR2 YSYEKL. The CDR3 totals 14 residues. The germline V and J ends were trimmed by 1 base and 6 bases, with 13 bases remaining between them. This chain links TRBV4-1 with TRBJ2-7; TRBD1 might be the D (5 bases). The sample in question was CD8+ T cells from peripheral blood mononuclear cells, obtained in the second trimester of pregnancy. This clonotype was obtained from a female donor with multiple sclerosis, enrolled in a pregnancy study. The CDR3 sequence: CASSQGGPRAEQYF. For the CDR3, the DNA is TGCGCCAGCAGCCAAGGTGGTCCCAGGGCCGAGCAGTACTTC.